This TCR beta chain was sequenced for a study of blood T cell repertoires in COVID-19. About the research overall: Spain, Italy and the United States supplied samples that represented acute and convalescent COVID-19. Sample material is recorded as cDNA or gDNA derived from T cells, B-cell-depleted T cells, or PBMCs.

V shed 1 base, J shed 4 bases, and the junction held 0 bases outside the gene matches. Germline values: CDR1 GTSNPN, CDR2 SVGIG (reference sequence). This CDR3 is 13 amino acids long. In the authors' workflow: Using reference gene primer amplification, nucleated cell counts were estimated. TCRdb keeps only in-frame clones here, not all; method: immunoSEQ multiplex PCR. The DNA was the basis for D and trimming; V, J and clone size are from that table. The sample lists approximately 360,000 clones, roughly 90% occurring once. This clonotype was obtained from a man in his forties with acute or convalescent COVID-19. The chain carries TRBV30 and TRBJ2-3; 9 nucleotides match TRBD1. The sequenced sample was peripheral blood. The CDR3 sequence is CAWSGTGADTQYF. CDR3 coding DNA: TGTGCCTGGAGTGGGACAGGGGCAGATACGCAGTATTTT.